This T cell receptor beta chain is from a study of regulatory T cells in long-lasting Graves disease. Specified time point: persistent/refractory GD, antithyroid drugs over 5 years with positive TRAb. The TCR library was made from RNA that had been extracted from PBMCs in TRIzol. Combining iRepertoire HTBI primers with Arm-PCR of CDR3 regions, the authors built TCR beta libraries. TCRdb analysed the multiplex PCR reads with MiXCR anew, one entry per CDR3 protein. The table records some 300,000 distinct CDR3 sequences, 20% to 25% of them present only once. The receptor was isolated from a female donor with Graves disease. Sample: peripheral blood mononuclear cells (PBMCs), taken when the disease was refractory, from a patient treated with antithyroid drugs.

CDR3 in amino acids: CRGGAGNTEAFF. CDR3 sequence (DNA): TGCAGGGGGGGGGCGGGGAACACTGAAGCTTTCTTT. This chain connects TRBV20-1 to TRBJ1-1; D possibly corresponds to TRBD1 (6 bases). Germline lookup yields CDR1 DFQATT and CDR2 SNEGSKA (reference sequence). This CDR3 has 12 amino acids.